Listed here are 22 T cell receptor beta chains from one sample, sequenced in a study of somatic mutations in T cells in chronic GVHD. Some clones are missing from TCRdb's copy, which holds only in-frame ones; the method was immunoSEQ multiplex PCR. Here the sample spans 13,000 to 15,000 clones, around 73% being singletons. The specimen sequenced was Vbeta20-negative CD4+ T cells from blood. These receptors all come from a male patient aged 45-60 years with chronic graft-versus-host disease. Some T cells may have come from the graft donor.

This clone was counted only a few times. The genes are TRBV4-1 and TRBJ1-3, with D possibly matching TRBD1 (5 bases). Between the trimmed V and J ends, which lost 1 base and 0 bases, there was a span of 13 bases. The CDR3 extends over 17 amino acids. Germline V lookup: CDR1 MGHRA, CDR2 YSYEKL. This chain's CDR3 is CASSQALTANSGNTIYF. The CDR3 coding sequence is TGCGCCAGCAGCCAAGCCCTGACAGCTAACTCTGGAAACACCATATATTTT.

The chain links TRBV7-2 to TRBJ2-2; weak D call: TRBD1 (5 bases). The CDR3 spans 14 residues. V was clipped by 3 bases and J by 6 bases, with 11 bases between them. Germline V gene sequence: CDR1 SGHTA, CDR2 FQGNSA. The CDR3: CASSLGPSSGELFF. As DNA, the CDR3 is TGTGCCAGCAGCTTGGGGCCCTCGTCCGGGGAGCTGTTTTTT.

This sequence joins TRBV5-5 and TRBJ2-7, with a possible D match to TRBD1 (6 bases). CDR3 length: 15 residues. CDR1 and CDR2 (germline): SGHKS, YYEKEE (reference sequence). Trimming stripped 0 bases from V and 0 bases from J, with 10 bases between. In nucleotides, the CDR3 is TGTGCCAGCAGCTTGGGCCGGGACAACTCCTACGAGCAGTACTTC. Amino acid sequence: CASSLGRDNSYEQYF. The full variable domain, rest sourced from reference TRBV5-5 and TRBJ2-7, is DAGVTQSPTHLIKTRGQQVTLRCSPISGHKSVSWYQQVLGQGPQFIFQYYEKEERGRGNFPDRFSARQFPNYSSELNVNALLLGDSALYLCASSLGRDNSYEQYFGPGTRLTVT.

The V call is TRBV9, the J call TRBJ1-4; 8 positions agree with TRBD1. This CDR3 contains 15 residues. The J segment lost 6 bases and the V segment lost 3 bases, leaving 7 bases of the junction unmatched. The germline V gene encodes CDR1 SGDLS and CDR2 YYNGEE. CDR3 DNA sequence: TGTGCCAGCAGCGCCTCAGGGGGCCACTATGAAAAACTGTTTTTT. Amino acids: CASSASGGHYEKLFF.

This clone was seen only a few times. The V gene is TRBV6-5, the J gene TRBJ1-1; D gene uncertain. CDR3 length equals 15 residues. Between the trimmed V and J ends, which lost 5 bases and 4 bases, there was a span of 17 bases. CDR1 MNHEY and CDR2 SVGAGI come from the germline V gene. The CDR3 loop reads CASSTDSLGSTEAFF. CDR3 in DNA: TGTGCCAGCAGTACCGACTCCCTCGGGAGCACTGAAGCTTTCTTT.

The chain couples TRBV6-1 to TRBJ1-1; weak D call: TRBD1 (5 bases). The CDR3 is made up of 16 amino acids. Germline CDR1 reads MNHNS; CDR2 reads SASEGT. V lost 2 bases to trimming and J lost 0 bases, with 13 bases between them. CDR3 sequence: CASSENQGLLNTEAFF. CDR3 nucleotide sequence: TGTGCCAGCAGTGAAAACCAGGGACTTTTGAACACTGAAGCTTTCTTT.

The V gene is TRBV7-9, the J gene TRBJ2-5; tentatively, D is TRBD2 (5 bases). The length of the CDR3 is 15 residues. Germline CDR1 is SEHNR and CDR2 is FQNEAQ (reference sequence). Trimming cost V 4 bases and J 3 bases, with 15 bases left between them. Here the CDR3 DNA reads TGTGCCAGCAGCTCCGGATCCTGGGGAGAAGAGACCCAGTACTTC. Residues: CASSSGSWGEETQYF. The whole variable domain, filled in from reference TRBV7-9 and TRBJ2-5, reads DTGVSQNPRHKITKRGQNVTFRCDPISEHNRLYWYRQTLGQGPEFLTYFQNEAQLEKSRLLSDRFSAERPKGSFSTLEIQRTEQGDSAMYLCASSSGSWGEETQYFGPGTRLLVL.

J is TRBJ1-5 and V is TRBV2; D gene uncertain. With 2 bases removed from V and 1 base from J, the gap between germline ends came to 12 bases. The germline gives CDR1 SNHLY, CDR2 FYNNEI. This CDR3 is 16 amino acids long. The CDR3 nucleotides are TGTGCCAGCAGTGAATATGGTACGGTCAGCAATCAGCCCCAGCATTTT. The encoded protein is CASSEYGTVSNQPQHF. The whole variable domain, filled in from reference TRBV2 and TRBJ1-5, reads EPEVTQTPSHQVTQMGQEVILRCVPISNHLYFYWYRQILGQKVEFLVSFYNNEISEKSEIFDDQFSVERPDGSNFTLKIRSTKLEDSAMYFCASSEYGTVSNQPQHFGDGTRLSIL.

V usage is TRBV18 and J usage is TRBJ2-7; no reliable D call. V shed 0 bases and J shed 0 bases, with 6 bases lying between them. Germline assignment: CDR1 KGHSH and CDR2 LQKENI. The CDR3 is 14 amino acids. CDR3 sequence: CASSPPAASYEQYF. CDR3 bases: TGTGCCAGCTCACCACCGGCTGCCTCCTACGAGCAGTACTTC.

On this clone itself: The same CDR3 can be traced to other DNA sequences in this sample. J is TRBJ2-3 and V is TRBV7-2; TRBD2 aligns across 8 bases. CDR3 length: 15 amino acids. J lost 2 bases, V lost 2 bases, and 3 bases had no gene match. Germline V gives CDR1 SGHTA, CDR2 FQGNSA. CDR3 protein: CASSLRREDTDTQYF. The CDR3 bases are TGTGCCAGCAGCTTAAGGCGGGAGGACACAGATACGCAGTATTTT.

The chain carries TRBV4-2 and TRBJ2-2, with 13 bases that match TRBD2. The J segment lost 7 bases and the V segment lost 4 bases, leaving 18 bases of the junction unmatched. The CDR3 extends over 20 amino acids. From germline, CDR1 is LGHNA and CDR2 YNFKEQ. The CDR3 loop is CASSRNTGLAGVLKGGELFF. As DNA, the CDR3 is TGTGCCAGCAGCCGCAACACCGGACTAGCGGGAGTCCTAAAGGGCGGGGAGCTGTTTTTT.

This clone has only a few counts. The chain recombines TRBV27 with TRBJ1-1; D might be TRBD1 (5 bases). From germline, CDR1 is MNHEY and CDR2 SMNVEV (reference sequence). The CDR3 has 15 amino acids. V dropped 5 bases and J dropped 0 bases, with 13 bases sitting between them. The DNA for the CDR3 is TGTGCCAGCAGTCCCCTCCAGGGTGTGAACACTGAAGCTTTCTTT. Translation gives CASSPLQGVNTEAFF.

The rearrangement uses TRBV2 and TRBJ2-3, with D possibly being TRBD1 (6 bases). With 8 bases removed from V and 6 bases from J, the gap between germline ends came to 18 bases. The CDR3 runs to 14 residues. The germline gives CDR1 SNHLY, CDR2 FYNNEI. CDR3 loop: CASHADRSGDTQYF. In nucleotides, the CDR3 is TGTGCCAGCCATGCCGACAGGTCGGGGGATACGCAGTATTTT. The full variable domain, completed using reference TRBV2 and TRBJ2-3, is EPEVTQTPSHQVTQMGQEVILRCVPISNHLYFYWYRQILGQKVEFLVSFYNNEISEKSEIFDDQFSVERPDGSNFTLKIRSTKLEDSAMYFCASHADRSGDTQYFGPGTRLTVL.

The chain uses TRBV2 and TRBJ1-5, with D possibly matching TRBD1 (6 bases). Between the trimmed V and J ends, which lost 4 bases and 6 bases, there was a span of 13 bases. Germline CDR1 and CDR2: SNHLY and FYNNEI. There are 14 residues in the CDR3. For the CDR3, the DNA is TGTGCCAGCAGTGGGGTGGGAGGGGGTCAGCCCCAGCATTTT. The encoded protein is CASSGVGGGQPQHF.

The chain links TRBV6-6 to TRBJ1-1, with 8 nucleotides matching TRBD1. The junction had 9 bases not matched to a gene; V was cut back by 8 bases and J by 1 base. Germline V lookup: CDR1 MNHNY, CDR2 SVGAGI (reference sequence). This CDR3 region has 15 residues. Here the CDR3 reads CASSKTTGGNTEAFF. CDR3 nucleotide sequence: TGTGCCAGCTCTAAAACAACAGGGGGGAACACTGAAGCTTTCTTT.

The chain has TRBV19 and TRBJ1-2, with 12 bases lining up with TRBD1. The V and J ends lost 5 bases and 7 bases, in that order; junction bases with no gene match: 8. Germline-derived CDR1 and CDR2 are LNHDA and SQIVND (reference sequence). CDR3 length: 15 residues. The CDR3 loop is CASSARDRGLGGYTF. The CDR3 nucleotides read TGTGCCAGTAGTGCCCGGGACAGGGGGCTTGGTGGCTACACCTTC. The full variable domain, completed using reference TRBV19 and TRBJ1-2, is DGGITQSPKYLFRKEGQNVTLSCEQNLNHDAMYWYRQDPGQGLRLIYYSQIVNDFQKGDIAEGYSVSREKKESFPLTVTSAQKNPTAFYLCASSARDRGLGGYTFGSGTRLTVV.

The rearrangement joins TRBV18 to TRBJ2-6; 11 bases align to TRBD1. CDR1 KGHSH and CDR2 LQKENI come from the germline V gene. The CDR3 consists of 18 residues. V lost 5 bases and J lost 2; bases outside the gene matches: 8. As DNA, the CDR3 is TGTGCCAGCTCAAAGATTGGACAGGGGGCGCCTGGGGCCAACGTCCTGACTTTC. Amino acids: CASSKIGQGAPGANVLTF.

In this sample, this clone turned up a few times. V is TRBV5-6 and J is TRBJ1-1; D is uncertain. This CDR3 is built from 15 residues. V was trimmed by 4 bases and J by 4 bases, leaving 17 bases between them. The germline V gene has CDR1 SGHDT and CDR2 YYEEEE. CDR3 DNA sequence: TGTGCCAGCAGCCCTCTCGACGGGGTGCGCACTGAAGCTTTCTTT. Protein product: CASSPLDGVRTEAFF.

V and J are TRBV6-6 and TRBJ1-2, with D possibly matching TRBD1 (6 bases). Germline loops: CDR1 MNHNY, CDR2 SVGAGI (reference sequence). There are 12 residues in the CDR3. The V end was cut by 5 bases, the J end by 4 bases, with 8 bases between. Here the CDR3 reads CASSPGAYGYTF. The CDR3 region has the DNA TGTGCCAGCAGTCCAGGGGCCTATGGCTACACCTTC.

This clone has a single count. The chain couples TRBV2 to TRBJ2-7, with 7 bases fitting TRBD1. Germline CDR1 is SNHLY and CDR2 is FYNNEI. The CDR3 has 14 amino acids. The V and J ends lost 8 bases and 1 base, in that order; junction bases with no gene match: 8. As DNA, the CDR3 is TGTGCCAGCTGGCCGGGGACAGCTTCCTACGAGCAGTACTTC. It specifies CASWPGTASYEQYF.

V gene TRBV7-2 combines with J gene TRBJ2-1; D is possibly TRBD2 (7 bases). Germline V gene lookup returns CDR1 SGHTA and CDR2 FQGNSA. V dropped 3 bases and J dropped 2 bases, with 17 bases sitting between them. The CDR3 extends over 17 amino acids. The CDR3 DNA is TGTGCCAGCAGCTTTGGCCCGAGGGGGGGAGCCTACAATGAGCAGTTCTTC. It is translated as CASSFGPRGGAYNEQFF.

The chain joins TRBV2 to TRBJ2-7; 7 bases agree with TRBD1. The CDR3 totals 13 residues. Germline loops: CDR1 SNHLY, CDR2 FYNNEI. V shed 6 bases and J 2 bases; nucleotides not matched to a gene: 4. As DNA, the CDR3 is TGTGCCAGCAGCCAGACAGGGCCCTACGAGCAGTACTTC. Residues: CASSQTGPYEQYF.